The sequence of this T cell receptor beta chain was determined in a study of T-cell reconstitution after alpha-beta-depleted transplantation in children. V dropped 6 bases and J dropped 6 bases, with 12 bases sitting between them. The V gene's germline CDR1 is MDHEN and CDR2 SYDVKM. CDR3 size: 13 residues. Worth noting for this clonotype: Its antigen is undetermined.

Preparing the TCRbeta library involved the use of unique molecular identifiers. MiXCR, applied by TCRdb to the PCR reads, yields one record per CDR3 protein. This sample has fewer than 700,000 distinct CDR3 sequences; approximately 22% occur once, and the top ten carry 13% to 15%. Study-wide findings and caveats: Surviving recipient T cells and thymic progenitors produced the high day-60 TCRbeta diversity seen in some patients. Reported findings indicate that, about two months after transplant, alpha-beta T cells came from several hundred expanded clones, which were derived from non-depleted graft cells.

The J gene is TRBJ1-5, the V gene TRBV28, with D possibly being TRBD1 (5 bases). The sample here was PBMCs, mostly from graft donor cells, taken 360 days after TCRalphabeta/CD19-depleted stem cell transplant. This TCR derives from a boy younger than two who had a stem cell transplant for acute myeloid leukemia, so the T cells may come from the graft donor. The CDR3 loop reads CASRTPGSQPQHF. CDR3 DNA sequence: TGTGCCAGCAGGACCCCAGGGTCTCAGCCCCAGCATTTT.